The 9 T cell receptor beta chains given below trace back to one sample, sequenced in a study of blood T cell repertoires in COVID-19. Assay: immunoSEQ multiplex PCR; the TCRdb copy retains only in-frame clones and omits some. The sample lists over 150,000 clones, around 84% occurring once. The source material was peripheral blood. The receptor set was obtained from a middle-aged man with active or convalescent COVID-19.

V is TRBV6-6 and J is TRBJ2-1; no definite D call. CDR3 length: 12 amino acids. Per the germline V gene, CDR1 is MNHNY and CDR2 is SVGAGI (reference sequence). Deletions cut 9 bases from V and 3 bases from J, with 9 bases between. The CDR3 sequence: CASSPSYNEQFF. The CDR3 nucleotides read TGTGCCAGTTCCCCTAGCTACAATGAGCAGTTCTTC.

This clone was seen just once. The rearrangement joins TRBV3-1 (or the pseudogene TRBV3-2) to TRBJ2-1; D is undetermined. The CDR3 covers 15 residues. CDR1 and CDR2 (germline): LGHDT, YNNKEL (reference sequence). With 4 bases removed from V and 6 bases from J, the gap between germline ends came to 16 bases. CDR3 region: CASSLPIGFGNEQFF. The CDR3 DNA reads as TGTGCCAGCAGCCTGCCGATCGGGTTTGGCAATGAGCAGTTCTTC.

This chain uses TRBV5-4 with TRBJ1-6; 10 nucleotides match TRBD1. CDR3 length equals 17 residues. The V segment lost 0 bases and the J segment 9 bases; nucleotides outside the gene matches: 9. Germline V lookup: CDR1 SGHNT, CDR2 YYREEE (reference sequence). Here the CDR3 reads CASSLEYPGTGVSPLHF. The CDR3 DNA sequence: TGTGCCAGCAGCTTGGAATATCCCGGGACAGGGGTTTCACCCCTCCACTTT. The full variable domain, its missing parts supplied by reference TRBV5-4 and TRBJ1-6, is ETGVTQSPTHLIKTRGQQVTLRCSSQSGHNTVSWYQQALGQGPQFIFQYYREEENGRGNFPPRFSGLQFPNYSSELNVNALELDDSALYLCASSLEYPGTGVSPLHFGNGTRLTVT.

The genes are TRBV6-1 and TRBJ1-2, with 7 bases aligning to TRBD1. Trimming cost V 4 bases and J 0 bases; bases outside gene matches: 8. Looked up from germline, CDR1 is MNHNS and CDR2 is SASEGT. The CDR3 is 16 amino acids. The CDR3 sequence: CASSGTTGVTNYGYTF. In nucleotides, the CDR3 is TGTGCCAGCAGTGGAACTACAGGGGTGACTAACTATGGCTACACCTTC.

This sequence joins TRBV7-9 and TRBJ2-1, with D maybe TRBD2 (6 bases). Trimming shortened V by 5 bases and J by 8 bases, and 22 bases separated the two germline ends. The CDR3 totals 16 residues. Looked up from germline, CDR1 is SEHNR and CDR2 is FQNEAQ (reference sequence). CDR3 nucleotides: TGTGCCAGCAGCGTTGGTGTGCGGGACGGCGGACATGAGCAGTTCTTC. Protein sequence: CASSVGVRDGGHEQFF.

The CDR3: CASSIAPTGGETQYF. CDR3 sequence (DNA): TGTGCCAGTAGTATAGCGCCGACAGGGGGAGAGACCCAGTACTTC. This chain joins TRBV19 and TRBJ2-5; 9 nucleotides agree with TRBD1. The J segment lost 4 bases and the V segment lost 1 base, leaving 4 bases of the junction unmatched. Germline assignment: CDR1 LNHDA and CDR2 SQIVND (reference sequence). The CDR3 consists of 15 residues.

This clone was picked up one time. The chain carries TRBV3-1 (or the pseudogene TRBV3-2) and TRBJ1-2, with D perhaps TRBD1 (6 bases). This CDR3 is built from 13 residues. With 4 bases removed from V and 3 bases from J, the gap between germline ends came to 9 bases. The V gene's germline CDR1 is LGHDT and CDR2 YNNKEL (reference sequence). The CDR3 sequence: CASSRDMDYGYTF. CDR3 DNA: TGTGCCAGCAGCCGGGACATGGACTATGGCTACACCTTC.

The chain joins TRBV4-3 to TRBJ1-2; D is unclear. In germline, CDR1 is LGHNA, CDR2 YSLEER. This CDR3 comprises 13 residues. V lost 0 bases and J lost 6, with 8 bases in between. CDR3: CASSQDFPHGYTF. CDR3 bases: TGCGCCAGCAGCCAAGATTTCCCTCATGGCTACACCTTC.

V is TRBV6-5 and J is TRBJ1-1; possible D gene TRBD1, 5 bases. The CDR3 contains 14 residues. The V end was cut by 5 bases, the J end by 5 bases, with 15 bases between. CDR1 and CDR2 (germline): MNHEY, SVGAGI. The CDR3 region is CASSPRQGRTEAFF. CDR3 coding DNA: TGTGCCAGCAGTCCCAGGCAGGGTCGGACTGAAGCTTTCTTT.